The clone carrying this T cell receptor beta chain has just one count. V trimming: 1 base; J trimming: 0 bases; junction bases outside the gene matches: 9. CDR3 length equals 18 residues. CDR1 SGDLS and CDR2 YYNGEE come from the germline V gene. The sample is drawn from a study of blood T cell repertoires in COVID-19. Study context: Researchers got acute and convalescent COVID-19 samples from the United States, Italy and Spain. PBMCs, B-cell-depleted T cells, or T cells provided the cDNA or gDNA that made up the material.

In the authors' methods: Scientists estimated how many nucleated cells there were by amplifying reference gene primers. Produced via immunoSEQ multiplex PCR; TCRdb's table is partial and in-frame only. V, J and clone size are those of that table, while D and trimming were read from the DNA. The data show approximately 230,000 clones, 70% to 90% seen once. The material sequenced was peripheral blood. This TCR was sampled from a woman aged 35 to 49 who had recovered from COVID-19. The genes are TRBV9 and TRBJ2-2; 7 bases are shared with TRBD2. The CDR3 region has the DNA TGTGCCAGCAGCGTATTTGGAAGCGGGACCACGAACACCGGGGAGCTGTTTTTT. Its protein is CASSVFGSGTTNTGELFF. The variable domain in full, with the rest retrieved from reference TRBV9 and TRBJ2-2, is DSGVTQTPKHLITATGQRVTLRCSPRSGDLSVYWYQQSLDQGLQFLIQYYNGEERAKGNILERFSAQQFPDLHSELNLSSLELGDSALYFCASSVFGSGTTNTGELFFGEGSRLTVL.